This entry describes one TCR beta chain. A few counts support this clonotype. The specificity of this receptor is unknown. There are no base qualities to consult, and no much larger clone falls within one base. The TCR beta CDR3 regions were amplified from RNA transcripts. A first-round RT-PCR of the TCR CDR3 used the HTBI primer set with the Qiagen OneStep RT-PCR kit. Libraries were constructed in a second round of multiplex PCR, after which size selection and purification were performed. Paired-end sequencing of the libraries was performed with 100 bp reads on an Illumina HiSeq2000. Processing in the source paper ran as follows. SOAPnuke was used to process the raw data, with reads discarded if the reads contained adapters or uncalled bases, had a mean Phred below 15, or lacked an exact constant-primer or identifier match. High-quality paired reads were merged using COPE v1.2.5, and each unique nucleotide sequence was defined as a clonotype. Clonotypes were aligned to IMGT TRBV, TRBD and TRBJ reference segments using MiTCR v1.1. The analysis was restricted to V-J combinations with a frequency above 0.0001, which together covered about 99% of the repertoires. A TCS score was defined as the ratio between F50 (clonal expansion) and ExV (chaos), using BLOSUM62-based TCRdist between CDR3 peptides within each V-J. Welch's t-statistics and random forest reduced some 510 V-J features to 13, which were used in a naive Bayes classifier (R e1071). Starting from the raw public reads, TCRdb applied fastp trimming at Q25, assembled clones with MiXCR and retained in-frame beta chains. Duplicate CDR3 protein sequences are folded into a single record with the most common DNA and genes. In this record, the V and J calls reflect TCRdb's handling and not the investigators' own analysis. Present in this sample are a few hundred thousand distinct CDR3 sequences, 18% of which were seen just once. 45% to 55% of the sample is taken by the ten largest.

Stable Graves' hyperthyroidism was defined as the absence of progression to ophthalmopathy over 18 months of follow-up. The hyperthyroidism patients were between 18 and 65 years old and newly diagnosed, with a disease duration of less than 2 months. Patients with uncontrolled infections, other autoimmune diseases, pregnancy or lactation were excluded. Clinical symptoms, serum thyroxine and TRAb, thyroid ultrasound, and orbital computed tomography formed the basis for the diagnoses. Ficoll-Paque density gradient centrifugation was used to isolate PBMCs from 9.5 to 10 ml of fresh peripheral blood. Total RNA was extracted using Trizol reagent, and RNA quality was assessed on an Agilent 2100 Bioanalyzer. These data belong to a study of T cells in Graves' hyperthyroidism and ophthalmopathy (dated by TCRdb to 2018 to 2020). Broadly, across the study: Peripheral blood was collected at initial diagnosis, before any treatment. TCR V-J signatures able to tell the groups apart were searched for in a discovery cohort of 95 or so patients, of whom under 45 had Graves' ophthalmopathy and 55 to 60 had stable Graves' hyperthyroidism. Whether ophthalmopathy could be predicted prospectively was tested in an independent validation cohort made up of 18 to 20 hyperthyroidism patients plus 17 patients who later progressed to ophthalmopathy. The 85 to 100 discovery patients were randomly split 7:3 into training and test sets. In about 6 Graves' hyperthyroidism patients, the study also compared T-cell repertoires from thyroid tissue with T-cell repertoires from blood. Following sampling, methimazole starting at 30 mg daily was given to hyperthyroidism patients, and high-dose intravenous methylprednisolone was given to ophthalmopathy patients. The paper reports TCR Vbeta CDR3 sequencing of roughly 140 peripheral blood samples: approximately 41 ophthalmopathy, fewer than 85 hyperthyroidism and around 17 progressor patients. Results the study describes overall, beyond this receptor: Sample size was not statistically predetermined, and investigators were not blinded to group allocation. Most expanded thyroid clonotypes (frequency above 0.001) were also found in blood, which suggests that blood repertoires may mirror thyroid immune responses. During validation, the model predicted progression to ophthalmopathy a median of roughly 7.1 months ahead of onset, with more than 60% sensitivity and more than 72% specificity. Ophthalmopathy was separated from stable hyperthyroidism by a 13 V-J signature model, with around 90% sensitivity and around 81% specificity obtained in cross-validation and 80%/75% obtained in testing.

Via the germline V gene, CDR1 is SQVTM and CDR2 ANQGSEA. CDR3 length: 13 amino acids, cysteine to phenylalanine. Solely the CDR3 DNA is kept, with 39 bases framed from the first base. Trimming removed 6 bases from V and 7 bases from J, leaving 18 bases between the germline ends. Material: blood. The chain was built from TRBV29-1 and TRBJ1-1; TRBD1 is perhaps the D gene, given 5 matching bases. The TCR sequence derives from a woman in her forties or fifties with Graves' hyperthyroidism. The CDR3 region: CSVKDGGWGEAFF. Read as DNA, the sequence is TGCAGCGTCAAGGACGGGGGTTGGGGTGAAGCTTTCTTT.